The rows below give T cell receptor beta chains drawn from one sample of a study of blood T cell repertoires in COVID-19. This table comes from immunoSEQ multiplex PCR, and its TCRdb copy is limited to in-frame clones, with some not included. The sample includes 150,000 or so clones, 80% to 85% of them seen just once. The material sequenced was PBMCs or T cells enriched from blood (not recorded which). These receptor sequences come from a woman in her forties or fifties who had been exposed to COVID-19. CDR3s include the opening cysteine and the closing phenylalanine or tryptophan. A D gene is named only where the DNA matches it firmly. Clone size is given for some rows only: seen once, a few or many times, or a class if the clone is expanded.

abundance	v_gene	d_gene	j_gene	CDR3aa	CDR3nt
.	TRBV9	.	TRBJ2-2	CASSVRGNGELFF	TGTGCCAGCAGCGTTCGGGGAAATGGGGAGCTGTTTTTT
.	TRBV5-4	.	TRBJ2-5	CASSLYGGGGTQYF	TGTGCCAGCAGCTTGTACGGGGGTGGAGGGACCCAGTACTTC
.	TRBV29-1	TRBD1	TRBJ1-2	CSVTGQGAVGYTF	TGCAGCGTAACCGGACAGGGGGCTGTCGGCTACACCTTC
.	TRBV7-3	TRBD1	TRBJ1-1	CASSPDGQGNTEAFF	TGTGCCAGCAGCCCAGACGGACAGGGGAACACTGAAGCTTTCTTT
few	TRBV4-1	.	TRBJ1-1	CASSLRGGPNTEAFF	TGCGCCAGCAGCCTAAGGGGGGGACCCAACACTGAAGCTTTCTTT
.	TRBV4-3	.	TRBJ1-6	CASSQASPSPLHF	TGCGCCAGCAGCCAAGCCTCTCCCTCACCCCTCCACTTT
.	TRBV9	TRBD1	TRBJ1-2	CASSAQEGATYGYTF	TGTGCCAGCAGCGCCCAGGAGGGGGCCACCTATGGCTACACCTTC
.	TRBV2	.	TRBJ1-2	CASSEWRSSRGYTF	TGTGCCAGCAGTGAATGGAGATCCTCGAGGGGCTACACCTTC
.	TRBV7-6	.	TRBJ2-1	CASSLERLALYNEQFF	TGTGCCAGCAGCTTAGAACGGCTAGCGCTCTACAATGAGCAGTTCTTC
.	TRBV3-1/TRBV3-2	TRBD2	TRBJ2-2	CASSQDLLAVHTGELFF	TGTGCCAGCAGCCAAGATCTCCTAGCGGTCCACACCGGGGAGCTGTTTTTT
.	TRBV3-1/TRBV3-2	TRBD2	TRBJ2-1	CASSQVSRLAAHNEQFF	TGTGCCAGCAGCCAAGTCTCCCGACTAGCGGCTCACAATGAGCAGTTCTTC
few	TRBV23-1	.	TRBJ1-5	CARRRGPQHF	TGCGCCCGAAGGAGAGGGCCCCAGCATTTT
few	TRBV5-1	.	TRBJ1-3	CASSLGGTALSGNTIYF	TGCGCCAGCAGCTTGGGCGGGACCGCACTCTCTGGAAACACCATATATTTT
.	TRBV20-1	.	TRBJ2-1	CSASRGIGYNEQFF	TGCAGTGCTAGTCGGGGGATAGGCTACAATGAGCAGTTCTTC
.	TRBV10-3	.	TRBJ1-1	CAIRQNTEAFF	TGTGCCATCAGACAGAACACTGAAGCTTTCTTT
.	TRBV19	.	TRBJ1-5	CASSRDAAYSNQPQHF	TGTGCCAGTAGTCGCGACGCGGCTTATAGCAATCAGCCCCAGCATTTT
.	TRBV2	TRBD2	TRBJ2-1	CASRLAGSNEQFF	TGTGCCAGCAGACTAGCGGGTAGCAATGAGCAGTTCTTC